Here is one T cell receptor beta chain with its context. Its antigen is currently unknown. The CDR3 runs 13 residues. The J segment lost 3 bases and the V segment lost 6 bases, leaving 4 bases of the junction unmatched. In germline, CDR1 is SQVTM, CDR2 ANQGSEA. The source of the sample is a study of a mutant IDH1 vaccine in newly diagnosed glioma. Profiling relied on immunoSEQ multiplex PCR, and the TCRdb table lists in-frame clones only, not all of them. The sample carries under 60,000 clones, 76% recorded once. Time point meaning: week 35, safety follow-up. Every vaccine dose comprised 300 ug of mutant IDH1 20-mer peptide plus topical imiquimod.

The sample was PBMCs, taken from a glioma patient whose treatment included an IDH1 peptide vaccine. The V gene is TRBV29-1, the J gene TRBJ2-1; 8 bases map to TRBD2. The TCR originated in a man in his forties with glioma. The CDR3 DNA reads TGCAGCGTGATTAGCGGGGTCTACAATGAGCAGTTCTTC. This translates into CSVISGVYNEQFF.